The 21 T cell receptor beta chains listed next were all sequenced from one sample in a study of CD8 T cells in ankylosing spondylitis. Overall study findings and caveats: A TCR beta motif made of several highly homologous variants seemed typical of ankylosing spondylitis blood.

Antigens for these TCRs are unknown. TCRdb reprocessed the 5' RACE reads with MiXCR, giving one entry per CDR3 protein. The sample includes around 480,000 distinct CDR3 sequences, roughly 15% of them seen just once. Sample: blood, either unsorted or a sorted T cell fraction (not recorded which). The source of these receptors is a male donor with ankylosing spondylitis.

This clonotype was counted many times. V gene TRBV12-3 or TRBV12-4 combines with J gene TRBJ1-3, with a tentative D call TRBD1 (5 bases). This CDR3 is 13 amino acids long. V was cut by 3 bases and J by 7 bases, with 10 bases left in between. CDR3 loop: CASSLGQGNTIYF. The CDR3 region has the DNA TGTGCCAGCAGTTTGGGGCAGGGTAACACCATATATTTT.

The genes are TRBV29-1 and TRBJ2-7, with 11 bases that match TRBD1. This CDR3 has 13 amino acids. Germline V gene lookup returns CDR1 SQVTM and CDR2 ANQGSEA. V was pared by 4 bases and J by 5 bases, with 4 bases of the junction left unmatched. The CDR3 nucleotides read TGCAGCGTTGGGGACAGGGGGGTGGACGAGCAGTACTTC. Translating it yields CSVGDRGVDEQYF.

This clonotype has more than one count but fewer than ten. The chain couples TRBV6-5 to TRBJ1-1; TRBD1 might be the D (5 bases). This CDR3 region has 14 residues. Per germline, CDR1 MNHEY and CDR2 SVGAGI. Between the trimmed V and J ends, which lost 2 bases and 3 bases, there was a span of 10 bases. The CDR3 DNA follows: TGTGCCAGCAGTTACGAGGGGAAGGACACTGAAGCTTTCTTT. Its translation is CASSYEGKDTEAFF.

This clonotype was counted a few times. V and J are TRBV2 and TRBJ1-6; D gene uncertain. V lost 2 bases and J 7 bases, leaving 9 bases between the germline ends. This CDR3 has 14 residues. CDR1 and CDR2 (germline): SNHLY, FYNNEI. The CDR3 loop reads CASSERHLNSPLHF. The CDR3 bases are TGTGCCAGCAGTGAAAGGCACCTCAATTCACCCCTCCACTTT.

The table lists this clonotype with many counts. The chain combines TRBV15 with TRBJ1-4; TRBD1 matches at 7 bases. Trimming took 9 bases from V and 7 from J; bases not matched to a gene: 5. The CDR3 has 12 amino acids. Germline V gene lookup returns CDR1 LNHNV and CDR2 YYDKDF (reference sequence). CDR3 protein: CATTDRAEKLFF. As DNA, the CDR3 is TGTGCCACGACTGACAGGGCTGAAAAACTGTTTTTT. Complete variable domain (other parts from reference TRBV15 and TRBJ1-4): DAMVIQNPRYQVTQFGKPVTLSCSQTLNHNVMYWYQQKSSQAPKLLFHYYDKDFNNEADTPDNFQSRRPNTSFCFLDIRSPGLGDTAMYLCATTDRAEKLFFGSGTQLSVL.

V is TRBV19 and J is TRBJ1-2; 7 nucleotides line up with TRBD1. CDR1 and CDR2 from the germline V gene are LNHDA and SQIVND (reference sequence). CDR3 length equals 13 residues. Unmatched junction bases numbered 5, after V lost 6 bases and J lost 4 bases. CDR3 residues: CASRGQVIYGYTF. Here the CDR3 DNA reads TGTGCCAGTAGAGGACAGGTGATCTATGGCTACACCTTC. Full variable domain (missing parts from reference TRBV19 and TRBJ1-2): DGGITQSPKYLFRKEGQNVTLSCEQNLNHDAMYWYRQDPGQGLRLIYYSQIVNDFQKGDIAEGYSVSREKKESFPLTVTSAQKNPTAFYLCASRGQVIYGYTFGSGTRLTVV.

The V call is TRBV29-1, the J call TRBJ1-2; 9 positions agree with TRBD1. This CDR3 is 13 amino acids long. V was clipped by 5 bases and J by 4 bases; unmatched bases: 5. Looked up from germline, CDR1 is SQVTM and CDR2 is ANQGSEA. In DNA form, the CDR3 reads TGCAGCGTTTTACAGGGGGCCCTCTATGGCTACACCTTC. It yields the protein CSVLQGALYGYTF. Based on the CDR3 plus reference TRBV29-1 and TRBJ1-2, the full variable domain is SAVISQKPSRDICQRGTSLTIQCQVDSQVTMMFWYRQQPGQSLTLIATANQGSEATYESGFVIDKFPISRPNLTFSTLTVSNMSPEDSSIYLCSVLQGALYGYTFGSGTRLTVV.

V usage is TRBV5-1 and J usage is TRBJ1-2; possible D gene TRBD1, 5 bases. Germline CDR1 and CDR2: SGHRS and YFSETQ. The germline V and J ends were trimmed by 3 bases and 6 bases, with 12 bases remaining between them. The CDR3 is 13 amino acids. Written as DNA, the CDR3 is TGCGCCAGCAGCTACGACCGGGGCAATGGCTACACCTTC. Translated, it gives CASSYDRGNGYTF. Together with reference TRBV5-1 and TRBJ1-2, the CDR3 gives the full variable domain: KAGVTQTPRYLIKTRGQQVTLSCSPISGHRSVSWYQQTPGQGLQFLFEYFSETQRNKGNFPGRFSGRQFSNSRSEMNVSTLELGDSALYLCASSYDRGNGYTFGSGTRLTVV.

The rearrangement links TRBV7-2 to TRBJ1-1, with D perhaps TRBD1 (6 bases). CDR3 length equals 16 residues. V dropped 4 bases and J dropped 0 bases, with 15 bases sitting between them. Germline V gene lookup returns CDR1 SGHTA and CDR2 FQGNSA. The CDR3 nucleotides read TGTGCCAGCAGCTCAATCCCACAGGGAATGAACACTGAAGCTTTCTTT. This codes for CASSSIPQGMNTEAFF.

This clonotype has more than one count but fewer than ten. This chain connects TRBV4-2 to TRBJ2-3, with a possible D match to TRBD1 (6 bases). Trimming took 3 bases from V and 4 from J, leaving 11 bases between them. CDR1 and CDR2 from the germline V gene are LGHNA and YNFKEQ. CDR3 length equals 14 residues. CDR3 region: CASSQGDRSDTQYF. The CDR3 DNA is TGTGCCAGCAGCCAGGGTGACAGGTCAGATACGCAGTATTTT.

This clonotype was seen only a few times. The CDR3 spells CASSALGGPRDEQFF. For the CDR3, the DNA is TGTGCCAGCAGCGCCCTGGGAGGGCCGAGAGATGAGCAGTTCTTC. The chain combines TRBV12-3 or TRBV12-4 with TRBJ2-1; 7 bases agree with TRBD2. This CDR3 spans 15 amino acids. With V trimmed by 6 bases and J by 8 bases, 13 bases remained unmatched.

The rearrangement joins TRBV7-9 to TRBJ2-2, with a possible D match to TRBD2 (5 bases). Between the trimmed V and J ends, which lost 5 bases and 3 bases, there was a span of 16 bases. Germline lookup yields CDR1 SEHNR and CDR2 FQNEAQ (reference sequence). This CDR3 region has 16 residues. The CDR3 is CASSAGRNWDTGELFF. The CDR3 DNA reads TGTGCCAGCAGCGCGGGTCGGAATTGGGACACCGGGGAGCTGTTTTTT.

This clonotype was seen more than once but under ten times. This rearrangement joins TRBV20-1 to TRBJ1-1, with D uncertain. V was pared by 5 bases and J by 0 bases, with 19 bases between. CDR1 and CDR2 (germline): DFQATT, SNEGSKA (reference sequence). This CDR3 region has 16 residues. The CDR3 sequence: CSAPSQSRGLNTEAFF. CDR3 coding DNA: TGCAGTGCTCCCTCCCAAAGCCGGGGATTGAACACTGAAGCTTTCTTT.

The chain recombines TRBV6-1 with TRBJ2-7; 7 positions match TRBD2. The germline V gene has CDR1 MNHNS and CDR2 SASEGT. CDR3 length: 14 amino acids. With V trimmed by 6 bases and J by 5 bases, 10 bases remained unmatched. This chain's CDR3 is CASRDPGRAHEQYF. The CDR3 coding sequence is TGTGCCAGCAGGGACCCGGGGAGGGCCCACGAGCAGTACTTC.

CDR3 bases: TGCAGTGCACAGAAGGTCGGGGTGCCCAGGATGTACGAGCAGTACTTC. It is translated as CSAQKVGVPRMYEQYF. The rearrangement uses TRBV20-1 and TRBJ2-7, with D perhaps TRBD2 (5 bases). Germline-derived CDR1 and CDR2 are DFQATT and SNEGSKA (reference sequence). The CDR3 has 16 residues. Trimming removed 6 bases at V and 4 bases at J, with 25 bases between.

This chain joins TRBV7-6 and TRBJ1-1, with D hard to call. Trimming pared 1 base from V and 0 bases from J, leaving 9 bases between. CDR3 size: 15 residues. The V gene's germline CDR1 is SGHVS and CDR2 FNYEAQ. In DNA, the CDR3 is TGTGCCAGCAGCTTAGTTCAGAACATGAACACTGAAGCTTTCTTT. It codes for CASSLVQNMNTEAFF.

The chain is built from TRBV5-6 and TRBJ2-5, with D possibly matching TRBD2 (6 bases). CDR1 is SGHDT and CDR2 is YYEEEE in the germline V gene. This CDR3 comprises 15 residues. Trimming shortened V by 4 bases and J by 4 bases, and 17 bases separated the two germline ends. The CDR3, as DNA: TGTGCCAGCAGCGCGGGGTGGGCCCTCATAGAGACCCAGTACTTC. It specifies CASSAGWALIETQYF. The variable domain in full, completed from reference TRBV5-6 and TRBJ2-5, reads DAGVTQSPTHLIKTRGQQVTLRCSPKSGHDTVSWYQQALGQGPQFIFQYYEEEERQRGNFPDRFSGHQFPNYSSELNVNALLLGDSALYLCASSAGWALIETQYFGPGTRLLVL.

The genes are TRBV12-3 or TRBV12-4 and TRBJ1-6; D call uncertain. The CDR3 is 12 residues long. Between the trimmed V and J ends, which lost 6 bases and 7 bases, there was a span of 7 bases. The DNA of the CDR3 is TGTGCCAGCAGGAACGGCAATTCACCCCTCCACTTT. Translated: CASRNGNSPLHF.

This clonotype showed up just a few times. This sequence joins TRBV5-1 and TRBJ1-1; D gene unclear. Germline assignment: CDR1 SGHRS and CDR2 YFSETQ. Trimming pared 0 bases from V and 4 bases from J, leaving 7 bases between. The CDR3 sequence is 13 residues long. CDR3 nucleotide sequence: TGCGCCAGCAGCTTGGGGAGGGCCACTGAAGCTTTCTTT. It yields the protein CASSLGRATEAFF. The full variable domain, its missing parts supplied by reference TRBV5-1 and TRBJ1-1, is KAGVTQTPRYLIKTRGQQVTLSCSPISGHRSVSWYQQTPGQGLQFLFEYFSETQRNKGNFPGRFSGRQFSNSRSEMNVSTLELGDSALYLCASSLGRATEAFFGQGTRLTVV.

This clonotype occurred a few times. The chain couples TRBV11-3 to TRBJ2-1; 9 bases align to TRBD1. The germline CDR1 and CDR2 sequences are SGHNT and YENEEA. The CDR3 consists of 16 residues. V trimming: 0 bases; J trimming: 0 bases; junction bases outside the gene matches: 0. The CDR3 DNA sequence: TGTGCCAGCAGCTTAGAGGACAGGGGCTCCTACAATGAGCAGTTCTTC. Its protein is CASSLEDRGSYNEQFF.

The chain recombines TRBV5-6 with TRBJ2-1, with 16 positions matching TRBD2. Germline loops: CDR1 SGHDT, CDR2 YYEEEE. V was clipped by 6 bases and J by 1 base; unmatched bases: 4. The CDR3 is made up of 17 amino acids. The CDR3 here is CASNMGLAGGSYNEQFF. The CDR3 nucleotides are TGTGCCAGCAATATGGGACTAGCGGGGGGGTCCTACAATGAGCAGTTCTTC.